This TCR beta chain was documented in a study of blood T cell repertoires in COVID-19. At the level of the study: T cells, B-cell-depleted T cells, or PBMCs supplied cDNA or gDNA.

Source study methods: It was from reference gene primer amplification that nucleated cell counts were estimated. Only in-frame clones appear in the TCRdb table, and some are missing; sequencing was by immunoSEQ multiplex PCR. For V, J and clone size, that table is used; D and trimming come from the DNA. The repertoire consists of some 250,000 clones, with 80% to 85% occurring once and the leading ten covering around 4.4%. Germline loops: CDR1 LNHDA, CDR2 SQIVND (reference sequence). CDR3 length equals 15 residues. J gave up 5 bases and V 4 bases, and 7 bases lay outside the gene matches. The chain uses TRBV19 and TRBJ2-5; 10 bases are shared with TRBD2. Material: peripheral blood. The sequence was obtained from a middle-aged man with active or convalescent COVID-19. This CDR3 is CASSTLAGLAETQYF. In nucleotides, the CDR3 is TGTGCCAGTAGTACACTAGCGGGGTTGGCGGAGACCCAGTACTTC.